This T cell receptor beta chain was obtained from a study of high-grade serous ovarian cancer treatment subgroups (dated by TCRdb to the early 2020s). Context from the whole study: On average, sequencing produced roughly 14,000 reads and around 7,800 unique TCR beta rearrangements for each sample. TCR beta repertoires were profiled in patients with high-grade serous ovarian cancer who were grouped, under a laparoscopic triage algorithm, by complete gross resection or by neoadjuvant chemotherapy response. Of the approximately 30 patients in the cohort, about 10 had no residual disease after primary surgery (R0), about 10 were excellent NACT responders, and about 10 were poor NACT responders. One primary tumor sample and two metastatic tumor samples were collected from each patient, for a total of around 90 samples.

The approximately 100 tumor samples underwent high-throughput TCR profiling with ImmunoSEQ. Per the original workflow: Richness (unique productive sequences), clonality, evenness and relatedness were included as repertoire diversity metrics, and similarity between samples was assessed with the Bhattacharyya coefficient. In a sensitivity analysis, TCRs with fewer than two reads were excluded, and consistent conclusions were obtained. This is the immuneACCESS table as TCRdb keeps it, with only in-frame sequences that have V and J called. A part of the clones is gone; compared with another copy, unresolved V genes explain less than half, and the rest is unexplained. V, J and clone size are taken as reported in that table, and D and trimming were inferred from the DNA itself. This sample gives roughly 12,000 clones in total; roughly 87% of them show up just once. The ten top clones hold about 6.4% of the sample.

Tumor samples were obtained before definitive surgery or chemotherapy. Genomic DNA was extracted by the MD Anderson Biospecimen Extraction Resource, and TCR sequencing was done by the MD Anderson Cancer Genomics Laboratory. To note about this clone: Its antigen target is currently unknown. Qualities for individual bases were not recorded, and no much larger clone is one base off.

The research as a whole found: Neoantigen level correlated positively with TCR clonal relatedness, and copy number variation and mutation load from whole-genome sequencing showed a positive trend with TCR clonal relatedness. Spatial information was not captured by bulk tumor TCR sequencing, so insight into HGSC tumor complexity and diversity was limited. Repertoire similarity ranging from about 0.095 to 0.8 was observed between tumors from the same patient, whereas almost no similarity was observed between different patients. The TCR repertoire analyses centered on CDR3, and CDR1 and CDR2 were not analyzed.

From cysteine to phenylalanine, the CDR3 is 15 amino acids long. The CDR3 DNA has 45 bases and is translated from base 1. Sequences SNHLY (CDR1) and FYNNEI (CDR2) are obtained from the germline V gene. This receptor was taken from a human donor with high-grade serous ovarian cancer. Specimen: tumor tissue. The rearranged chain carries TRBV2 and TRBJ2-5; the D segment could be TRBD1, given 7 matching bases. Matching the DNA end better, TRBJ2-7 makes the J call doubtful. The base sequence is TGTGCCAGCAACCCCGTGGAGGGGGCCAGCTACGAGCAGTACTTC. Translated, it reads CASNPVEGASYEQYF.